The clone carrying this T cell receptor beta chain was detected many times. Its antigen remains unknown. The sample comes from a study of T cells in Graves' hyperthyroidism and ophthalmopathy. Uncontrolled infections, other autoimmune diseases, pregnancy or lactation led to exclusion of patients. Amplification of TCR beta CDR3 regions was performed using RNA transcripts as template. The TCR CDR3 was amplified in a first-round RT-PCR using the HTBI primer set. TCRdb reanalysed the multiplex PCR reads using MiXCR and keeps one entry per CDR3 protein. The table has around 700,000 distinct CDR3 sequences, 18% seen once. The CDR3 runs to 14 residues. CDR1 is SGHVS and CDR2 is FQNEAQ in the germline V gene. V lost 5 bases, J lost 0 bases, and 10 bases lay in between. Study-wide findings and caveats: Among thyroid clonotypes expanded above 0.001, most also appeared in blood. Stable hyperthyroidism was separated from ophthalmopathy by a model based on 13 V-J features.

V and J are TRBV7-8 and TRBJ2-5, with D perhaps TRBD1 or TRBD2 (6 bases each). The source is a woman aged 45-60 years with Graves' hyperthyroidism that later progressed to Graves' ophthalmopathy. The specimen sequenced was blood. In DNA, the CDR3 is TGTGCCAGCAGCGAGGGGGACTACCAAGAGACCCAGTACTTC. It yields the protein CASSEGDYQETQYF.